A single sample is the source of the 8 T cell receptor beta chains below, sequenced in a study of Ad26.COV2.S vaccination and SARS-CoV-2 variants. Assay: immunoSEQ multiplex PCR; the TCRdb copy retains only in-frame clones and omits some. This table has about 350,000 clones, 86% appearing once. Treatment denoted: some 19 received Ad26.COV2.S at low or high dose, single or two shots; five or six received placebo; per-sample allocation not given. All samples were drawn on day 63, counting from the first vaccine or placebo injection. This sample comprised peripheral blood, obtained in a trial of Ad26.COV2.S vaccine versus placebo. The receptors come from a person aged 18-60 years who received the Ad26.COV2.S COVID-19 vaccine or a placebo.

The chain uses TRBV6-5 and TRBJ2-3; D is unclear. Germline CDR1 and CDR2: MNHEY and SVGAGI. The CDR3 has 13 amino acids. The V and J ends lost 2 bases and 8 bases respectively, with 11 bases between them. CDR3 DNA: TGTGCCAGCAGTTACCAAGCCTTGGGTACGCAGTATTTT. It encodes CASSYQALGTQYF.

This chain links TRBV11-2 with TRBJ2-7; 8 positions match TRBD2. The CDR3 runs to 13 residues. Germline values: CDR1 SGHAT, CDR2 FQNNGV. V was pared by 6 bases and J by 5 bases, with 6 bases of the junction left unmatched. CDR3 loop: CASRERGGHEQYF. The CDR3 DNA reads TGTGCCAGCAGAGAACGGGGGGGCCACGAGCAGTACTTC.

The chain employs TRBV24-1 and TRBJ2-3; TRBD1 matches at 11 bases. This CDR3 comprises 15 residues. Germline CDR1 is KGHDR and CDR2 is SFDVKD. V lost 4 bases, J lost 5 bases, and 4 bases stayed unmatched. The CDR3 here is CATSETGTGGDTQYF. DNA for the CDR3: TGTGCCACCAGTGAAACCGGGACAGGGGGAGATACGCAGTATTTT.

Of note for this clone: This CDR3 is also generated by other DNA sequences in the sample. J is TRBJ2-7 and V is TRBV12-3 or TRBV12-4; unclear D gene. V lost 4 bases to trimming and J lost 3 bases, with 7 bases between them. The CDR3 length is 12 residues. In DNA, the CDR3 is TGTGCCAGCAGTTCGAACAACTACGAGCAGTACTTC. Residues: CASSSNNYEQYF.

The genes are TRBV9 and TRBJ2-2, with 9 bases aligning to TRBD2. Trimming removed 3 bases from V and 0 bases from J; junction bases left unmatched: 9. Looked up from germline, CDR1 is SGDLS and CDR2 is YYNGEE. CDR3 length equals 18 residues. The DNA for the CDR3 is TGTGCCAGCAGCGCAAATCCGGGACTAGCACCGAACACCGGGGAGCTGTTTTTT. This gives the protein CASSANPGLAPNTGELFF. The whole variable domain, filled in from reference TRBV9 and TRBJ2-2, reads DSGVTQTPKHLITATGQRVTLRCSPRSGDLSVYWYQQSLDQGLQFLIQYYNGEERAKGNILERFSAQQFPDLHSELNLSSLELGDSALYFCASSANPGLAPNTGELFFGEGSRLTVL.

The chain joins TRBV2 to TRBJ2-7, with TRBD1 matching over 7 bases. Germline assignment: CDR1 SNHLY and CDR2 FYNNEI. V was pared by 9 bases and J by 4 bases, with 9 bases of the junction left unmatched. This CDR3 is built from 13 residues. The CDR3 DNA is TGTGCCAGTTGCCGGGACAGTCTGTACGAGCAGTACTTC. This encodes CASCRDSLYEQYF.

The J gene is TRBJ1-2, the V gene TRBV10-3; D uncertain. Trimming removed 4 bases at V and 3 bases at J, with 12 bases between. CDR1 is ENHRY and CDR2 is SYGVKD in the germline V gene. CDR3 length: 14 residues. The CDR3 protein is CAISARTEDYGYTF. The CDR3 DNA follows: TGTGCCATCAGTGCCAGGACGGAGGACTATGGCTACACCTTC.

The chain combines TRBV6-2 or TRBV6-3 with TRBJ2-3; D remains unclear. The CDR3 has 15 amino acids. V lost 5 bases, J lost 0 bases, and 12 bases lay in between. The germline V gene has CDR1 MNHEY and CDR2 SVGEGT. The CDR3 sequence: CASSPRTTSTDTQYF. The DNA for the CDR3 is TGTGCCAGCAGTCCCCGGACCACTAGCACAGATACGCAGTATTTT.